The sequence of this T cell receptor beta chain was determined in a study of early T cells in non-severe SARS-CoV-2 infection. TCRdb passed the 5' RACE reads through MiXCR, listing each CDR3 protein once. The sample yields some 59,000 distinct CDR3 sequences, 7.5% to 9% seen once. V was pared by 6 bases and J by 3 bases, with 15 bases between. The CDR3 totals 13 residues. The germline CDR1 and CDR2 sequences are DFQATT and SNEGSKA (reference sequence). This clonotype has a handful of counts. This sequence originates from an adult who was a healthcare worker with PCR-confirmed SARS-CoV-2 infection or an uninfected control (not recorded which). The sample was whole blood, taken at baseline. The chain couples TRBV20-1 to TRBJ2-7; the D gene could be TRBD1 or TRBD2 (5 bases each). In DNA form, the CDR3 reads TGCAGTGCGTACCGGGACCGAGACTACGAGCAGTACTTC. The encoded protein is CSAYRDRDYEQYF.